The 22 T cell receptor beta chains below were found in one sample sequenced in a study of T-cell reconstitution after alpha-beta-depleted transplantation in children. Researchers prepared the TCRbeta library using unique molecular identifiers, the study reports. Via MiXCR, TCRdb re-called the PCR reads, giving one row per CDR3 protein. The table includes some 72,000 distinct CDR3 sequences, more than 5.5% detected once. The material sequenced was PBMCs from the stem cell graft donor, taken from the stem cell graft. The origin of the receptors is a human donor who donated a stem cell graft to a child with acute lymphoblastic leukemia.

This clonotype was picked up many times. The chain joins TRBV12-3 or TRBV12-4 to TRBJ2-5; D may be TRBD1 (8 bases). V gave up 5 bases and J gave up 5 bases, with 18 bases separating them. CDR3 length equals 15 residues. CDR3 loop: CASSLGQGGMETQYF. CDR3 bases: TGTGCCAGCAGTCTCGGACAGGGAGGGATGGAGACCCAGTACTTC.

This clonotype showed up just a few times. This sequence joins TRBV2 and TRBJ2-1; TRBD2 aligns across 10 bases. V trimming: 6 bases; J trimming: 7 bases; junction bases outside the gene matches: 12. Germline CDR1 reads SNHLY; CDR2 reads FYNNEI. The CDR3 sequence is 16 residues long. The CDR3 coding sequence is TGTGCCAGCAGCGGCCCTCTAGCGGGAGTGCCTAATGAGCAGTTCTTC. This gives the protein CASSGPLAGVPNEQFF.

This clonotype was recorded at least ten times. The chain is built from TRBV6-2 or TRBV6-3 and TRBJ2-5; D possibly uses TRBD1 or TRBD2 (5 bases each). Per germline, CDR1 MNHEY and CDR2 SVGEGT. V dropped 6 bases and J dropped 4 bases, with 15 bases sitting between them. This CDR3 has 14 amino acids. The CDR3 protein is CASSTPGTRETQYF. The CDR3 bases are TGTGCCAGCAGCACCCCAGGGACGAGAGAGACCCAGTACTTC.

Many counts were recorded for this clonotype. This chain links TRBV7-3 with TRBJ2-2; D uncertain. V lost 8 bases to trimming and J lost 1 base, with 8 bases between them. The V gene's germline CDR1 is SGHTA and CDR2 FQGTGA. CDR3 length: 13 amino acids. The CDR3 nucleotides read TGTGCCAGCGGAGAGGTGAACACCGGGGAGCTGTTTTTT. Translation: CASGEVNTGELFF.

This chain connects TRBV2 to TRBJ1-1, with TRBD1 identical over 7 bases. Germline lookup yields CDR1 SNHLY and CDR2 FYNNEI. The CDR3 covers 13 residues. V gave up 7 bases and J gave up 3 bases; unmatched junction bases: 5. This chain's CDR3 is CASKYDRDTEAFF. CDR3 sequence (DNA): TGTGCCAGCAAGTACGACAGGGACACTGAAGCTTTCTTT.

This clonotype was seen a few times. The chain recombines TRBV13 with TRBJ1-6; D might be TRBD1 (5 bases). The CDR3 length is 15 residues. In germline, CDR1 is PRHDT, CDR2 FYEKMQ (reference sequence). V was clipped by 2 bases and J by 7 bases, with 12 bases between them. CDR3 loop: CASSLTQGENSPLHF. Written as DNA, the CDR3 is TGTGCCAGCAGCTTAACCCAGGGAGAAAATTCACCCCTCCACTTT. The full variable domain, with the rest looked up from reference TRBV13 and TRBJ1-6, is AAGVIQSPRHLIKEKRETATLKCYPIPRHDTVYWYQQGPGQDPQFLISFYEKMQSDKGSIPDRFSAQQFSDYHSELNMSSLELGDSALYFCASSLTQGENSPLHFGNGTRLTVT.

This clonotype has at least ten counts. This sequence joins TRBV5-1 and TRBJ1-5, with a weak D call TRBD1 (6 bases). The CDR3 covers 14 residues. Germline loops: CDR1 SGHRS, CDR2 YFSETQ. V was trimmed by 0 bases and J by 6 bases, leaving 10 bases between them. For the CDR3, the DNA is TGCGCCAGCAGCTTGGCACAGGGAGGTCAGCCCCAGCATTTT. It specifies CASSLAQGGQPQHF.

This clonotype was seen at least ten times. The V gene is TRBV20-1, the J gene TRBJ2-7; D may be TRBD1 (6 bases). The CDR3 runs to 13 residues. Trimming took 6 bases from V and 6 from J, leaving 18 bases between them. Germline-derived CDR1 and CDR2 are DFQATT and SNEGSKA (reference sequence). The CDR3 region is CSAGSDSFLEQYF. CDR3 nucleotides: TGCAGTGCAGGGTCGGACAGCTTTCTCGAGCAGTACTTC.

The chain joins TRBV7-6 to TRBJ2-5; TRBD2 might be the D (7 bases). Germline CDR1 is SGHVS and CDR2 is FNYEAQ. V lost 7 bases to trimming and J lost 3 bases, with 12 bases between them. The CDR3 is made up of 13 amino acids. The CDR3 sequence: CASNKGGEETQYF. In DNA, the CDR3 is TGTGCCAGCAACAAGGGGGGGGAAGAGACCCAGTACTTC. Supplemented by reference TRBV7-6 and TRBJ2-5, the full variable domain reads GAGVSQSPRYKVTKRGQDVALRCDPISGHVSLYWYRQALGQGPEFLTYFNYEAQQDKSGLPNDRFSAERPEGSISTLTIQRTEQRDSAMYRCASNKGGEETQYFGPGTRLLVL.

This clonotype was seen at least ten times. The gene calls are TRBV20-1 and TRBJ2-5; 10 bases align to TRBD2. This CDR3 region has 16 residues. CDR1 is DFQATT and CDR2 is SNEGSKA in the germline V gene (reference sequence). Trimming at V came to 0 bases and at J to 4 bases, leaving 8 bases not matched to a gene. The CDR3 DNA sequence: TGCAGTGCTAGAGATGGCCTAGCGGGAGAGGTAGAGACCCAGTACTTC. It is translated as CSARDGLAGEVETQYF.

The chain is built from TRBV6-2 or TRBV6-3 and TRBJ2-5; 8 bases map to TRBD1. The CDR3 covers 15 residues. Germline trimming cut 8 bases from V and 4 bases from J; bases unmatched to any gene: 12. The germline V gene encodes CDR1 MNHEY and CDR2 SVGEGT. Here the CDR3 DNA reads TGTGCCAGCCTTGACAGGGGAAGGTCGAGAGAGACCCAGTACTTC. It translates to CASLDRGRSRETQYF.

This chain uses TRBV2 with TRBJ2-7; TRBD2 might be the D (6 bases). V dropped 7 bases and J dropped 6 bases, with 13 bases sitting between them. Germline V gene lookup returns CDR1 SNHLY and CDR2 FYNNEI. The CDR3 has 12 residues. CDR3 sequence reads: CASMRLVGEQYF. The CDR3 DNA reads as TGTGCCAGCATGAGACTAGTAGGCGAGCAGTACTTC.

This clonotype was seen at least ten times. The rearrangement links TRBV24-1 to TRBJ1-5; no clear D. Germline V gene data show CDR1 as KGHDR and CDR2 as SFDVKD. The V and J ends lost 5 bases and 0 bases respectively, with 10 bases between them. CDR3 size: 15 residues. Here the CDR3 reads CATSGDTYSNQPQHF. The CDR3 DNA reads TGTGCCACCAGTGGCGACACCTATAGCAATCAGCCCCAGCATTTT.

This clonotype was seen a few times. The CDR3 reads CATSGRQGRQYF. CDR3 sequence (DNA): TGTGCCACCAGTGGTCGACAGGGGAGACAGTACTTC. V gene TRBV24-1 combines with J gene TRBJ2-5; 8 bases are shared with TRBD1. V gave up 5 bases and J gave up 11 bases; unmatched junction bases: 6. Germline lookup yields CDR1 KGHDR and CDR2 SFDVKD. The length of the CDR3 is 12 residues.

This clonotype was counted ten times or more. The gene calls are TRBV13 and TRBJ2-2; possibly TRBD1 or TRBD2 for D (5 bases each). This CDR3 has 15 amino acids. Per germline, CDR1 PRHDT and CDR2 FYEKMQ (reference sequence). V gave up 8 bases and J gave up 1 base, with 14 bases separating them. DNA of the CDR3: TGTGCCAGCGGGGACCGCCAGCAGAACACCGGGGAGCTGTTTTTT. Encoded protein: CASGDRQQNTGELFF. Looking up the rest from reference TRBV13 and TRBJ2-2 gives the full variable domain: AAGVIQSPRHLIKEKRETATLKCYPIPRHDTVYWYQQGPGQDPQFLISFYEKMQSDKGSIPDRFSAQQFSDYHSELNMSSLELGDSALYFCASGDRQQNTGELFFGEGSRLTVL.

In this sample, this clonotype turned up many times. CDR3 in amino acids: CASSLPGEETQYF. For the CDR3, the DNA is TGTGCCAGCAGCCTCCCAGGAGAAGAGACCCAGTACTTC. The chain links TRBV7-9 to TRBJ2-5; D unresolved. V was pared by 5 bases and J by 3 bases, with 10 bases between. This CDR3 has 13 amino acids. Germline V gene lookup returns CDR1 SEHNR and CDR2 FQNEAQ (reference sequence).

This clonotype has a handful of counts. A single base separates this from a much larger clone, so it may be a read error. J is TRBJ2-7 and V is TRBV20-1; 10 nucleotides agree with TRBD2. V shed 6 bases, J shed 3 bases, and the junction held 11 bases outside the gene matches. Germline V gene lookup returns CDR1 DFQATT and CDR2 SNEGSKA (reference sequence). This CDR3 spans 15 amino acids. In DNA, the CDR3 is TGCAGTGCCGCCCCCGGACTAGCGGTGTACTACGAGCAGTACTTC. Protein: CSAAPGLAVYYEQYF.

This clonotype appeared many times. The chain carries TRBV5-1 and TRBJ1-1; tentatively, D is TRBD1 (6 bases). Deletions cut 8 bases from V and 4 bases from J, with 21 bases between. Germline lookup yields CDR1 SGHRS and CDR2 YFSETQ. The length of the CDR3 is 15 residues. The CDR3 protein is CASYPQSGESTEAFF. The DNA of the CDR3 is TGCGCCAGTTACCCTCAGTCAGGGGAGAGCACTGAAGCTTTCTTT.

The chain recombines TRBV5-1 with TRBJ2-4; 8 bases are a match to TRBD2. After removal of 0 bases from V and 5 bases from J, the junction contained 1 base not matched to a gene. Germline V gene sequence: CDR1 SGHRS, CDR2 YFSETQ. CDR3 size: 14 residues. CDR3: CASSLGAGENIQYF. CDR3 nucleotide sequence: TGCGCCAGCAGCTTGGGAGCGGGGGAAAACATTCAGTACTTC.

This clonotype was seen at least ten times. The V gene is TRBV7-3, the J gene TRBJ2-2; TRBD2 agrees at 11 bases. The CDR3 sequence is 16 residues long. Unmatched junction bases numbered 3, after V lost 4 bases and J lost 2 bases. Germline-derived CDR1 and CDR2 are SGHTA and FQGTGA. The CDR3 is CASSSTSGTNTGELFF. DNA for the CDR3: TGTGCCAGCAGCTCGACTAGCGGGACTAACACCGGGGAGCTGTTTTTT. Based on the CDR3 plus reference TRBV7-3 and TRBJ2-2, the full variable domain is GAGVSQTPSNKVTEKGKYVELRCDPISGHTALYWYRQSLGQGPEFLIYFQGTGAADDSGLPNDRFFAVRPEGSVSTLKIQRTERGDSAVYLCASSSTSGTNTGELFFGEGSRLTVL.

This clonotype was counted ten times or more. V usage is TRBV12-3 or TRBV12-4 and J usage is TRBJ1-2, with 7 nucleotides matching TRBD1. The CDR3 extends over 14 amino acids. Trimming at V came to 7 bases and at J to 4 bases, leaving 9 bases not matched to a gene. CDR3 loop: CASTQNRGGYGYTF. CDR3 bases: TGTGCCAGCACCCAAAACAGGGGCGGCTATGGCTACACCTTC.

The V call is TRBV28, the J call TRBJ1-1; 7 positions agree with TRBD1. CDR1 is MDHEN, CDR2 SYDVKM, per germline. The CDR3 length is 14 residues. The V gene end was trimmed by 7 bases and the J gene end by 5 bases; junction bases not matched to a gene: 10. The CDR3 region is CASIPSTGRTEAFF. CDR3 DNA sequence: TGTGCCAGCATTCCTTCGACAGGGAGGACTGAAGCTTTCTTT. The complete variable domain, with remaining parts taken from reference TRBV28 and TRBJ1-1, reads DVKVTQSSRYLVKRTGEKVFLECVQDMDHENMFWYRQDPGLGLRLIYFSYDVKMKEKGDIPEGYSVSREKKERFSLILESASTNQTSMYLCASIPSTGRTEAFFGQGTRLTVV.